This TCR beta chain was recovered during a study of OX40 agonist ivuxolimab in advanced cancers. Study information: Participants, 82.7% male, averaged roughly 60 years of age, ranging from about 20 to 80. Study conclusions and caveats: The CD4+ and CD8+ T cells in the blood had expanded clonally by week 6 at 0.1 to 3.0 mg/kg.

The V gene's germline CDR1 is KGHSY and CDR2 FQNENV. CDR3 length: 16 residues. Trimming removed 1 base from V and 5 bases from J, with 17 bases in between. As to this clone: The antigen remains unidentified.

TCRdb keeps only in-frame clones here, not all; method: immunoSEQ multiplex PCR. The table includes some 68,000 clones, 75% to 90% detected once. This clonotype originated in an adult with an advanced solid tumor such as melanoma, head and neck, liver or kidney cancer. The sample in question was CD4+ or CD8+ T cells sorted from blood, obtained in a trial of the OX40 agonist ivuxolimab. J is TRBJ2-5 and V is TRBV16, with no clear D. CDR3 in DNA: TGTGCCAGCAGCCAATTGGCGGAAAGAGGTTTGGAGACCCAGTACTTC. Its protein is CASSQLAERGLETQYF.